This T cell receptor (beta chain) was retrieved from a study of blood T cell repertoires in COVID-19. Study information: Researchers got acute and convalescent COVID-19 samples from the United States, Italy and Spain. PBMCs, B-cell-depleted T cells, or T cells provided the cDNA or gDNA that made up the material.

CDR1 is SNHLY, CDR2 FYNNEI, per germline. This CDR3 is built from 14 residues. V lost 4 bases and J 0 bases, leaving 9 bases between the germline ends. Produced via immunoSEQ multiplex PCR; TCRdb's table is partial and in-frame only. The sample has fewer than 250,000 clones; roughly 79% are singletons. The sequencing input was peripheral blood. This chain uses TRBV2 with TRBJ1-1; no reliable D call. The receptor comes from a woman at least 80 years old with acute or convalescent COVID-19. In nucleotides, the CDR3 is TGTGCCAGCAGTGTTAGACTTTTGAACACTGAAGCTTTCTTT. Protein sequence: CASSVRLLNTEAFF.